This T cell receptor (beta chain) was found in a study of blood T cells in healthy people across ages (dated by TCRdb to the mid-2010s). Context from the whole study: Template switching captured roughly one uniquely barcoded TCR beta cDNA molecule per two T cells in model experiments. The study measured age-related changes in TCR beta repertoire diversity using deep sequencing normalized with unique cDNA molecular identifiers. The donors were divided into four age groups: young (average about 15 years), middle-aged (almost 40), aged (about 62) and long-lived (approximately 74). Donors of different ages were randomly distributed across sequencing lanes to avoid experimental bias. The study analyzed two additional independent replicas of 1 million unique cDNA reads from the same blood draw for two donors, one aged 18 to 30 and one aged 80 or older. Overall study results and their limits: There was a strong correlation between observed TCR beta diversity and the percentage of naive T cells measured by flow cytometry. Observed TCR beta diversity per million T cells fell roughly linearly with age, and a significant reduction was already apparent by age roughly 40. Because profiling used bulk unsorted PBMCs, naive and antigen-experienced compartments could not be compared conclusively. The CMV infection status of donors was not known, potentially confounding age-related changes in expanded clonotypes. Compared with the aged group, the long-lived group had more naive CD4+ T cells, fewer expanded clones and increased TCR diversity, a pattern suggesting age selection. Estimates of total diversity from one million sequenced T cells were regarded as lower bounds and underestimates.

Comment on this clonotype: Its antigen is currently not known. One base away there is no much larger clone; base qualities are not given.

The CDR3, cysteine through phenylalanine, is 14 amino acids long. Only the CDR3 portion is preserved as DNA: 42 bases, with reading frame beginning at the first base. Deletion took 5 bases off V and 5 bases off J, with a span of 13 bases between the germline ends. For CDR1 and CDR2, the germline V gene lists SGHTA and FQGTGA. Library construction relied on 5' RACE. Sequencer: Illumina HiSeq 2500. A second PCR of roughly 6 to 11 cycles was run with a J-beta primer mix and a sample-barcoded 5' primer. A unique molecular identifier was introduced onto each TCR beta cDNA molecule by a template-switch 5' adaptor carrying 12 random nucleotides. At least 2.5 million CDR3-containing paired-end reads were obtained from each sample. First-strand cDNA synthesis was performed from all RNA using the Mint cDNA synthesis kit, with priming by a TRBC-specific oligonucleotide. All cDNA was treated with uracil-DNA glycosylase and then went through a first 18-cycle PCR with the universal primers M1SS and BC2_uni_R. As for the original processing: Normalization of each sample was performed by random selection of 1 million high-quality reads, each carrying a distinct molecular identifier. Instead of being binned into consensus sequences, reads with shared molecular identifiers were discarded. MiTCR, set to a Q25 quality threshold and the strictest error-elimination algorithm, was used for CDR3 identification, clonotype clustering and error correction. A nonparametric unseen species model with Euler transformation was used to estimate lower-bound total TCR beta diversity. TCRdb reprocessed the public reads (quality trimming at Q25 with fastp, clone calling with MiXCR) and kept in-frame beta chains. Each CDR3 protein gets just one entry, which takes the most common genes and DNA from the rows behind it. These V and J calls originate from TCRdb's pipeline instead of the authors' own analysis. The sample table shows 1.5 million to 2 million distinct CDR3 sequences, and approximately 30% are seen once. Roughly 8% of the sample belongs to the ten largest clones.

Donors were around 37 systemically healthy Caucasian individuals from Russia aged roughly 6 to 90 years. Around 10 milliliters of peripheral blood were collected from each donor into EDTA-treated Vacutainer tubes. Ficoll-Paque density-gradient centrifugation was used to isolate PBMCs, with at least 6 million per sample. Total RNA was extracted from PBMCs with Trizol reagent, with at least 5 micrograms obtained per sample. For every donor, an aliquot of PBMCs went through flow cytometry to measure the percentages of naive CD45RAhigh/CD27high T cells. The source is a woman aged 25 to 39 in good health. Here the chain combines TRBV7-3 and TRBJ2-1; the D region may be TRBD1 or TRBD2, each matching 5 bases equally. The specimen sequenced was blood. The CDR3 sequence is CASSVGVGNNEQFF. The sequenced DNA is TGTGCCAGCAGCGTAGGGGTCGGGAACAATGAGCAGTTCTTC.